The rows below give T cell receptor beta chains drawn from one sample of a study of blood T cell repertoires in COVID-19. Repertoires were generated with immunoSEQ multiplex PCR, while TCRdb's copy carries only in-frame clones and drops some. The sample lists some 200,000 clones, roughly 91% occurring once. Sequenced sample: PBMCs or T cells enriched from blood (not recorded which). These receptors were obtained from a man under 40 in a cohort exposed to, infected with or recovered from COVID-19 (not recorded which). CDR3s include the opening cysteine and the closing phenylalanine or tryptophan. Fields, in order: J gene, D gene, CDR3 length, V gene, CDR3 protein. A D gene is named only where the DNA matches it firmly.

TRBJ2-5,-,16,TRBV3-1/TRBV3-2,CASSSFLQGREETQYF
TRBJ2-7,TRBD2,15,TRBV28,CASSFGLAGSYEQYF
TRBJ2-1,-,21,TRBV27,CASSFGYDRPIEGSSYNEQFF
TRBJ1-1,-,13,TRBV19,CASSLRGGTEAFF
TRBJ1-2,-,15,TRBV11-2,CASSLAPSGDYGYTF
TRBJ2-1,TRBD2,15,TRBV7-9,CASSLFSGSKNEQFF
TRBJ2-7,TRBD1,14,TRBV15,CATSRRDRSTKQYF
TRBJ2-3,TRBD2,16,TRBV19,CASSPLSRLASDTQYF
TRBJ2-5,-,15,TRBV15,CATSRDIAGLETQYF
TRBJ2-3,TRBD1,14,TRBV6-5,CASKVQGAADTQYF
TRBJ1-5,-,15,TRBV6-2/TRBV6-3,CASSYDGQSNQPQHF
TRBJ2-2,-,14,TRBV6-5,CASVGYRGMGELFF
TRBJ1-3,-,15,TRBV5-1,CASSTSAGTGNTIYF
TRBJ1-2,TRBD1,15,TRBV6-5,CASSKGASANYGYTF